The T cell receptor (beta chain) described here comes from a study of cytomegalovirus exposure and HLA in healthy donors (dated by TCRdb to 2015 to 2018). At the level of the whole study: In an earlier analysis of roughly 500 of the donors, approximately 300 Gb of sequence data and 90 million to 130 million unique TCR beta sequences from 180 million or so T cells were reported. The study aimed to test whether signatures of past pathogen exposure could be identified by cataloging public T cell receptors. In the later analysis, no new phenotypic data were used to find candidate immune exposures; instead, reliance was placed on TCR beta sequences and their occurrence across donors. The number of typed donors differed by locus: about 629-630 for A, B, C, DRB1 and DQB1; some 500 for DQA1; about 600 for DPA1; and some 470 for DPB1. An early release that covered more than 550 HLA-typed donors contained about 300 gigabases of sequencing data and tens of millions of unique TCR sequences. Roughly 5 DR-DQ haplotypes were handled as single units for association and clustering, since linkage in the cohort was strong. Of the approximately 400 genotyped donors, around 81% fell in the genetic ancestry cluster associated with self-reported Caucasian donors. Among around 400 genotyped donors of the cohort, an average of around 240,000 unique TCR beta nucleotide sequences were sequenced per donor, roughly a sixth of them non-productive. Besides the first cohort of 550 to 750 subjects, a separate validation cohort made up of 120 different subjects was used. Both class I and class II loci were covered by HLA typing, at four-digit resolution. Every discovery cohort repertoire had been produced on one sequencing platform. To study patterns of TCR occurrence, a later analysis re-analyzed previously published TCR beta repertoires from 550 to 800 donors and added high-resolution HLA genotyping. High-throughput TCR immunosequencing, statistical association of individual TCRs with disease status, and machine learning were combined to predict cytomegalovirus infection status. The study profiled the T cell repertoires of under 700 subjects by immunosequencing and related them to cytomegalovirus serostatus. Alongside the repertoire data, information on donor age, sex, ethnicity and CMV serostatus was compiled. To decide whether each TCR beta V gene segment behaved as functional or pseudogenic, an earlier analysis of some 580 of the donors relied on high-throughput TCR beta sequencing. Genome-wide SNP genotypes for about 65% of the roughly 700 donors were used in a later genetic analysis, which treated that subset as a discovery cohort. General study outcomes and caveats: The study gave a list of over 150 TCR beta chains associated with cytomegalovirus. Some IMGT-functional V segments, including TRBV6-2 and TRBV6-3, could not be told apart with the 87-base-pair reads, so those segments were excluded. In vitro tests confirmed that three of the cytomegalovirus-associated TCR beta chains recognize cytomegalovirus antigens. The classifier was reported to diagnose cytomegalovirus status with high specificity and sensitivity in both the original and validation cohorts. The authors suggested that the approach could potentially be extended to other disease states and immunological phenotypes. Broadly in line with IMGT annotations, most TCR beta V segments showed up in productive rearrangements about 87% or about 30% of the time in an earlier analysis of a few hundred of the donors. Correlated functional status among segregating V segments might reflect linkage disequilibrium, but an unknown experimental factor could not be ruled out. When HLA alleles, especially DR and DQ, strongly co-occurred, TCR associations were difficult to assign to individual alleles. Most CMV-associated TCR beta chains appeared to be HLA-restricted in a later analysis, and the HLA associations seemed to be driven largely by CMV exposure. A cluster of highly shared sequence variants was judged likely to represent a technical artifact of the sequencing pipeline. Because some donors lacked HLA typing at each locus, the association tests relied only on the typed subset. A later analysis found that HLA-associated TCR beta chains were more clonally expanded and had lower generation probabilities than equally common non-associated chains. Most TCR sequences were observed very rarely across donors, whereas some public TCRs were present in many individuals. Sequencing depth was assumed to be roughly uniform across donors in the presence/absence analyses, though that assumption may not hold. In this cohort, only TCR beta chains were sequenced, and detectable features were limited by the absence of alpha or paired-chain data. According to a later genetic analysis, donors in an Asian-associated ancestry cluster had fewer N-insertions in productive TCRs than the approximately 690-donor mean. V-gene and J-gene trimming of TCR beta chains was associated with a missense DCLRE1C variant in a later genetic analysis, and the association was replicated in an independent cohort. In a later analysis, TCR association rates were found to vary across HLA loci, with the most associated TCRs seen for DRB1 alleles and the fewest for HLA-C alleles. Over 15 rarely observed V segments, including chromosome 9 orphons, were excluded from the earlier analysis of 550 to 700 of the donors because counts were too low. Specific HLA alleles were associated with over 15,000 TCR beta sequences at a false discovery rate of 0.05 in a later analysis. According to a later analysis, parvovirus B19, influenza, CMV and Epstein-Barr virus appeared linked to several top co-occurrence clusters. A further reported finding was that TCR beta sequences accurately predicted the HLA-A and HLA-B alleles for most subjects in the first cohort. Immune exposure information for the cohort was limited to CMV serostatus.

The protocol used for the library was the immunoSEQ multiplex PCR assay. For the multiplex PCR, a mixture combining 60 forward primers for TCR Vbeta segments and 13 reverse primers for TCR Jbeta segments was used. A multiplex PCR assay on genomic DNA amplified the CDR3 region of rearranged TCR beta genes. The amplified TCR beta libraries were sequenced on the Illumina HiSeq System as 87-base-pair reads. The published analysis was carried out like this. A later analysis tallied roughly 80 million unique TCR beta chains across the 640 or so repertoires, and about 12 million of those chains were shared by two or more donors. Raw reads were error-corrected and collapsed into unique sequences by a nearest-neighbor algorithm in which closely related sequences were merged to remove PCR and sequencing errors. Alignment of CDR3 sequences to IMGT reference sequences was used to assign V, D and J gene segments. For a sequence to be retained, at least a six-nucleotide match to both a V gene segment and a J gene segment was required. Rearrangements were called productive when the CDR3 lacked stop codons and stayed in frame with V and J; all others were non-productive. Following IMGT convention, CDR3 was defined as the stretch from the second conserved V-encoded cysteine to the conserved J-encoded phenylalanine. The earlier analysis of a few hundred of the donors excluded any sequence lacking an unambiguous match to a single V gene segment. In an earlier analysis of a few hundred of the donors, V segments were called functional above 56.7% productive rearrangements and were called segregating when the between-donor standard deviation exceeded 5%. A statistical classification framework was built to diagnose cytomegalovirus status from the catalog of TCR beta chain sequences. In a later analysis, V and J genes were assigned by comparing TCR nucleotide sequences against IMGT/GENE-DB human TR gene sequences. Using the TCRdist pipeline, a later analysis assigned CDR3 sequences along with most-parsimonious VDJ recombination scenarios. In a later analysis, each TCR beta chain was defined by its CDR3 amino acid sequence together with its V-gene family, and reads without a unique V-gene family were excluded. To address suspected cross-contamination and a sequencing artifact, a later analysis removed 550 to 750 highly shared, low-generation-probability nucleotide sequences. For each public chain, a later analysis derived a clonal expansion index from normalized ranks of inferred template counts within each repertoire. A later analysis computed generation probabilities with a VDJ recombination model fitted to out-of-frame rearrangements, and checked the results against IGoR. Hypergeometric tests were used in a later analysis to score TCR-TCR, TCR-HLA and TCR-CMV co-occurrence, with a repertoire-size bias correction applied to the TCR pairs. To estimate false discovery rates, a later analysis permuted the HLA or CMV assignments 20 times. In a later analysis, co-occurring TCRs were grouped using DBSCAN, and TCRdist sequence similarity was added for clustering within HLA-allele-positive subsets. Repertoires with fewer than 30,000 or more than 120,000 public chains were left out of co-occurrence clustering, as were five repertoires with anomalous nucleotide sharing. Here the immuneACCESS table is served through TCRdb, limited to in-frame sequences with V and J called. Missing clones are a known gap in these copies; in checked studies unresolved V genes cover under half, and the rest lacks a known reason. For V, J and clone size, that table is used; D and trimming come from the DNA. The sample's table lists a count of about 120,000 clones. The top ten hold approximately 1.6% of the sample.

On this clone: Its binding antigen is unknown.

The cohort comprised several hundred healthy bone marrow donors. At the time of sampling, every cohort member was nominally healthy, though immune exposures that went unrecorded were likely present. The donor tested CMV seropositive, placing the donor among the approximately 290 seropositive members of the cohort. Each donor provided a peripheral blood sample, and peripheral blood mononuclear cells were used for TCR beta sequencing. Genomic DNA extraction from the blood cell samples was performed with the Qiagen DNeasy Blood Extraction Kit. CDR1 LNHDA and CDR2 SQIVND were looked up in the germline V gene (reference sequence). Relative to germline, V is missing 5 bases and J is missing 4 bases, with 9 bases of the junction outside any gene match. The CDR3 measures 15 amino acids from cysteine to phenylalanine. Only the CDR3 portion is preserved as DNA: 45 bases, with reading frame beginning at the first base.

The rearrangement combines TRBV19 with TRBJ1-2, with 8 bases aligning to TRBD1. The sequenced material came from PBMCs. The receptor comes from a woman in her forties in good health and CMV-seropositive. In nucleotide form, the sequence is TGTGCCAGTAGTCTTGGACAGGGCCCCATCTATGGCTACACCTTC. It specifies CASSLGQGPIYGYTF.